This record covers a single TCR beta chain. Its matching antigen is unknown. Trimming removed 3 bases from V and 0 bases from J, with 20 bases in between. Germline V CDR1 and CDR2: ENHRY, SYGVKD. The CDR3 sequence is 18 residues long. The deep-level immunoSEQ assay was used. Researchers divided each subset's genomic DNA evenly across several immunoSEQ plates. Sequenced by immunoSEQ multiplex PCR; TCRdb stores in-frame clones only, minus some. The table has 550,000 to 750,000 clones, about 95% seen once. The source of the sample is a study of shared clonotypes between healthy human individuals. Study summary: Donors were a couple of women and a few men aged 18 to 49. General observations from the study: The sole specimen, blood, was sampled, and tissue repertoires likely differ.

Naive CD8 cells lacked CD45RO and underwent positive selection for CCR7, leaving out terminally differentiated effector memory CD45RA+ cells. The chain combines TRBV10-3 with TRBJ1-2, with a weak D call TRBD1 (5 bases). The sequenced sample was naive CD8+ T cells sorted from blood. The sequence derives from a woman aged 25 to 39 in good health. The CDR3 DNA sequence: TGTGCCATCAGTGAAGGTTTTGAGGGGACGAGCGCTAACTATGGCTACACCTTC. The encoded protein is CAISEGFEGTSANYGYTF.